The 24 T cell receptor beta chains in this list originate from one sample, sequenced in a study of CD8+ T cells in alopecia areata. RNA extraction and reverse transcription yielded cDNA as sequencing template. Clones were sequenced by immunoSEQ multiplex PCR, and TCRdb holds only the in-frame ones, with some missing. The sample holds 200,000 or so clones, about three fifths seen once. The sample in question was CD4+ T cells sorted from blood, obtained at week 0. The receptors originated from a human donor with alopecia areata.

This clone has more than one count but fewer than ten. The same CDR3 also results from other DNA sequences found in this sample. The chain combines TRBV27 with TRBJ1-1; D is possibly TRBD1 (6 bases). V was trimmed by 3 bases and J by 5 bases, leaving 10 bases between them. Germline CDR1 MNHEY, CDR2 SMNVEV (reference sequence). The CDR3 is made up of 13 amino acids. The CDR3 DNA follows: TGTGCCAGCAGTTTGCAGGGGAGGACTGAAGCTTTCTTT. Protein: CASSLQGRTEAFF.

The chain has TRBV29-1 and TRBJ2-1; 7 positions agree with TRBD2. J was trimmed by 8 bases and V by 1 base; bases with no gene match: 8. Looked up from germline, CDR1 is SQVTM and CDR2 is ANQGSEA. The CDR3 covers 14 residues. CDR3 region: CSVEGRLANDEQFF. The CDR3 region has the DNA TGCAGCGTTGAAGGAAGACTAGCAAACGATGAGCAGTTCTTC.

J is TRBJ2-2 and V is TRBV5-1; D is undetermined. The CDR3 covers 12 residues. Germline V gene lookup returns CDR1 SGHRS and CDR2 YFSETQ. V lost 0 bases and J 8 bases, leaving 5 bases between the germline ends. DNA for the CDR3: TGCGCCAGCAGCTTGGCCCTGGGGGAGCTGTTTTTT. It translates to CASSLALGELFF.

This clone was found many times. The rearrangement joins TRBV6-5 to TRBJ1-2; D is uncertain. This CDR3 has 12 amino acids. Trimming removed 6 bases at V and 4 bases at J, with 9 bases between. Per the germline V gene, CDR1 is MNHEY and CDR2 is SVGAGI. CDR3: CASRGSSYGYTF. The CDR3 DNA reads as TGTGCCAGCAGGGGTTCTAGCTATGGCTACACCTTC.

This clone was recorded a few times. The V and J genes are TRBV7-2 and TRBJ1-1; D may be TRBD1 (6 bases). The V end lost 6 bases, the J end lost 1 base, and 15 bases lay between the germline ends. Germline V CDR1 and CDR2: SGHTA, FQGNSA. The CDR3 totals 15 residues. CDR3 sequence (DNA): TGTGCCAGCAGTTTTAACAGGGTAAAGAACACTGAAGCTTTCTTT. It translates to CASSFNRVKNTEAFF.

The chain has TRBV27 and TRBJ2-7, with 8 positions matching TRBD1. Germline-derived CDR1 and CDR2 are MNHEY and SMNVEV (reference sequence). Trimming removed 4 bases from V and 3 bases from J; junction bases left unmatched: 5. The CDR3 covers 14 residues. DNA for the CDR3: TGTGCCAGCAGTTCCGAAGGACAGGGCTACGAGCAGTACTTC. Translating it yields CASSSEGQGYEQYF.

This clone appeared a few times. The chain employs TRBV14 and TRBJ2-3; D gene uncertain. V dropped 0 bases and J dropped 2 bases, with 15 bases sitting between them. The germline V gene has CDR1 SGHDN and CDR2 FVKESK. There are 17 residues in the CDR3. CDR3 sequence: CASSQDGFSSHTDTQYF. CDR3 sequence (DNA): TGTGCCAGCAGCCAAGATGGATTCTCTTCCCACACAGATACGCAGTATTTT.

V usage is TRBV9 and J usage is TRBJ1-2; 7 bases match TRBD1. This CDR3 has 12 amino acids. Germline V gene sequence: CDR1 SGDLS, CDR2 YYNGEE. V trimming: 3 bases; J trimming: 5 bases; junction bases outside the gene matches: 1. The CDR3 DNA is TGTGCCAGCAGCGGGACAGGATATGGCTACACCTTC. This encodes CASSGTGYGYTF.

The chain couples TRBV29-1 to TRBJ2-1; possible D gene TRBD2, 5 bases. This CDR3 spans 14 amino acids. Germline V gives CDR1 SQVTM, CDR2 ANQGSEA. Deletions cut 3 bases from V and 4 bases from J, with 13 bases between. In DNA, the CDR3 is TGCAGCGTTGACGGCGGGCCCTTTTACAATGAGCAGTTCTTC. Its translation: CSVDGGPFYNEQFF.

The chain joins TRBV6-5 to TRBJ1-2; D may be TRBD1 (5 bases). The germline CDR1 and CDR2 sequences are MNHEY and SVGAGI. V gave up 8 bases and J gave up 2 bases, with 6 bases separating them. CDR3 length equals 11 residues. The CDR3 loop reads CASGGNYGYTF. CDR3 coding DNA: TGTGCCAGCGGGGGAAACTATGGCTACACCTTC.

This clone was observed a handful of times. The chain recombines TRBV29-1 with TRBJ2-1; possible D gene TRBD1, 6 bases. Germline V gives CDR1 SQVTM, CDR2 ANQGSEA. Between the trimmed V and J ends, which lost 6 bases and 7 bases, there was a span of 13 bases. This CDR3 has 12 amino acids. DNA of the CDR3: TGCAGCGTGAGAACAGGGTTGAATGAGCAGTTCTTC. It translates to CSVRTGLNEQFF.

This clone appeared a single time. The chain is built from TRBV4-1 and TRBJ2-7; 7 bases fit TRBD2. CDR3 length: 15 amino acids. J gave up 4 bases and V 8 bases, and 14 bases lay outside the gene matches. Germline CDR1 is MGHRA and CDR2 is YSYEKL. This CDR3 is CASGIVGGSLYEQYF. CDR3 nucleotide sequence: TGCGCCAGCGGTATCGTCGGCGGGAGCTTATACGAGCAGTACTTC.

A few counts support this clone. The rearrangement links TRBV5-1 to TRBJ1-5; D might be TRBD1 (6 bases). Germline V gene lookup returns CDR1 SGHRS and CDR2 YFSETQ. V shed 5 bases and J shed 4 bases, with 10 bases lying between them. The CDR3 is made up of 13 amino acids. This CDR3 reads CASRTGPNQPQHF. CDR3 sequence (DNA): TGCGCCAGCAGAACAGGGCCTAATCAGCCCCAGCATTTT.

The CDR3, as DNA: TGTGCCTGGAATCGTAAGGGGAACGACTATGGCTACACCTTC. It specifies CAWNRKGNDYGYTF. This sequence joins TRBV30 and TRBJ1-2, with D perhaps matching TRBD1 (5 bases). This CDR3 has 14 amino acids. From germline, CDR1 is GTSNPN and CDR2 SVGIG (reference sequence). V lost 4 bases to trimming and J lost 3 bases, with 15 bases between them.

This clone turned up a few times. The chain joins TRBV7-2 to TRBJ2-7; 7 nucleotides align to TRBD1. Trimming removed 4 bases from V and 5 bases from J; junction bases left unmatched: 11. The CDR3 spans 15 residues. The V gene's germline CDR1 is SGHTA and CDR2 FQGNSA. CDR3 protein: CASSSRTGVFNEQYF. DNA for the CDR3: TGTGCCAGCAGCTCCCGGACAGGAGTGTTTAACGAGCAGTACTTC. Using reference TRBV7-2 and TRBJ2-7 for the parts outside the CDR3, the full variable domain is GAGVSQSPSNKVTEKGKDVELRCDPISGHTALYWYRQSLGQGLEFLIYFQGNSAPDKSGLPSDRFSAERTGGSVSTLTIQRTQQEDSAVYLCASSSRTGVFNEQYFGPGTRLTVT.

The rearrangement links TRBV29-1 to TRBJ1-1; no reliable D call. The CDR3 runs to 11 residues. Trimming stripped 5 bases from V and 0 bases from J, with 4 bases between. Per germline, CDR1 SQVTM and CDR2 ANQGSEA. The CDR3 nucleotides are TGCAGCGTTCGGATGAACACTGAAGCTTTCTTT. It encodes CSVRMNTEAFF.

This clone was detected only a few times. The chain is built from TRBV30 and TRBJ2-3; weak D call: TRBD2 (5 bases). CDR3 length equals 13 residues. The ends were cut back, 0 bases at V and 5 bases at J, with 9 bases in the middle. CDR1 is GTSNPN, CDR2 SVGIG, per germline (reference sequence). The CDR3 sequence: CAWSVLRGDTQYF. The CDR3 region has the DNA TGTGCCTGGAGTGTTCTCCGGGGAGATACGCAGTATTTT.

The chain recombines TRBV5-1 with TRBJ2-7, with D possibly TRBD2 on 5 matching bases. This CDR3 region has 13 residues. The germline CDR1 and CDR2 sequences are SGHRS and YFSETQ. The V and J ends lost 4 bases and 6 bases respectively, with 14 bases between them. Here the CDR3 reads CASSEGSTGEQYF. As DNA, the CDR3 is TGCGCCAGCAGCGAAGGGAGTACGGGCGAGCAGTACTTC.

This clone was seen once. The chain joins TRBV30 to TRBJ2-2; the D is unclear. Germline assignment: CDR1 GTSNPN and CDR2 SVGIG (reference sequence). V lost 1 base, J lost 4 bases, and 13 bases lay in between. The CDR3 is 15 amino acids. CDR3 region: CAWSEDLVGTGELFF. The CDR3 DNA reads TGTGCCTGGAGTGAAGACCTAGTGGGCACCGGGGAGCTGTTTTTT.

The table lists this clone with a few counts. Within the sample, other DNA sequences also encode this same CDR3. The V call is TRBV5-6, the J call TRBJ2-5; no clear D gene. From germline, CDR1 is SGHDT and CDR2 YYEEEE. CDR3 size: 11 residues. Deletions cut 2 bases from V and 1 base from J, with 0 bases between. CDR3 sequence reads: CASSFQETQYF. In nucleotides, the CDR3 is TGTGCCAGCAGCTTCCAAGAGACCCAGTACTTC.

V and J are TRBV6-4 and TRBJ1-1; D is unresolved. This CDR3 contains 14 residues. CDR1 and CDR2 from the germline V gene are MRHNA and SNTAGT. V lost 4 bases and J 1 base, leaving 10 bases between the germline ends. CDR3 amino acids: CASSVHDGNTEAFF. CDR3 nucleotides: TGTGCCAGCAGTGTCCACGACGGGAACACTGAAGCTTTCTTT.

The chain recombines TRBV30 with TRBJ1-6; weak D call: TRBD1 (5 bases). The CDR3 is 12 residues long. The V gene's germline CDR1 is GTSNPN and CDR2 SVGIG (reference sequence). Between the trimmed V and J ends, which lost 6 bases and 8 bases, there was a span of 11 bases. The CDR3 DNA follows: TGTGCCTGCGGGACTCAAGATTCACCCCTCCACTTT. As protein: CACGTQDSPLHF.

Comments on this clone: The sample contains more than one DNA sequence encoding this CDR3. J is TRBJ2-7 and V is TRBV29-1; 8 bases fit TRBD1. The CDR3 contains 13 residues. Germline CDR1 is SQVTM and CDR2 is ANQGSEA. J lost 1 base, V lost 4 bases, and 3 bases had no gene match. CDR3 region: CSVGQGASYEQYF. Written as DNA, the CDR3 is TGCAGCGTTGGTCAGGGGGCTTCCTACGAGCAGTACTTC.

This rearrangement joins TRBV7-9 to TRBJ1-2; D is unresolved. The germline V gene encodes CDR1 SEHNR and CDR2 FQNEAQ (reference sequence). V shed 4 bases and J shed 4 bases, with 16 bases lying between them. The length of the CDR3 is 15 residues. Written as DNA, the CDR3 is TGTGCCAGCAGCTCCCAGGTCCGTGGGCCCTATGGCTACACCTTC. This translates into CASSSQVRGPYGYTF.